These 27 T cell receptor beta chains came from one sample sequenced in a study of human T cells and chemical hapten exposure (dated by TCRdb to 2020 to 2023). Explained via the paper, the time point label denotes: patch test 2, 6 weeks after DPC sensitization. The treatment or condition label for this specimen denotes: therapeutic diphenylcyclopropenone sensitization with weekly scalp DPC. Libraries came from RACE. Sequencer: NextSeq 500. The public reads were reprocessed in TCRdb via fastp at Q25 and MiXCR, keeping in-frame beta chains. All rows with the same CDR3 protein become a single entry with the most common DNA and genes. The sample table holds fewer than 80,000 distinct CDR3 sequences, of which 10% were seen once. The leading ten clones occupy 6.8% of the sample. The sequencing used whole blood, collected in connection with sensitization to the hapten diphenylcyclopropenone (DPC). The receptors were gathered from a woman in her forties or fifties with alopecia areata. Some clones in this sample may be carry-over from other donors' samples.

This clonotype came up many times. The V call is TRBV7-9, the J call TRBJ2-5; D is perhaps TRBD2 (6 bases). In germline, CDR1 is SEHNR, CDR2 FQNEAQ (reference sequence). The CDR3 contains 14 residues. The V end was cut by 4 bases, the J end by 2 bases, with 11 bases between. The CDR3 DNA reads TGTGCCAGCAGCTCCGGGACTCCTCAAGAGACCCAGTACTTC. The encoded protein is CASSSGTPQETQYF.

This clonotype was recorded many times. The chain uses TRBV7-2 and TRBJ1-1; TRBD1 agrees at 12 bases. J gave up 1 base and V 2 bases, and 8 bases lay outside the gene matches. The CDR3 runs 18 residues. The germline V gene encodes CDR1 SGHTA and CDR2 FQGNSA. The DNA of the CDR3 is TGTGCCAGCAGCTTACCCCGCGGGACAGGGGGCACGAACACTGAAGCTTTCTTT. It encodes CASSLPRGTGGTNTEAFF.

In this sample, this clonotype turned up many times. The V gene is TRBV11-2, the J gene TRBJ2-7, with TRBD2 identical over 8 bases. This CDR3 has 14 residues. Looked up from germline, CDR1 is SGHAT and CDR2 is FQNNGV. With V trimmed by 4 bases and J by 8 bases, 10 bases remained unmatched. CDR3 DNA sequence: TGTGCCAGCAGCTCATCCTCCGGGACTAGTAAGCAGTACTTC. As protein: CASSSSSGTSKQYF.

This clonotype has ten or more counts. The chain is built from TRBV7-2 and TRBJ2-7; D is uncertain. V lost 6 bases and J lost 2, with 14 bases in between. This CDR3 has 14 amino acids. Per the germline V gene, CDR1 is SGHTA and CDR2 is FQGNSA. The CDR3 sequence is CASSHDSKAYEQYF. The CDR3 DNA reads TGTGCCAGCAGTCATGACTCAAAAGCCTACGAGCAGTACTTC.

This clonotype came up many times. V and J are TRBV11-2 and TRBJ2-7; D unclear. Germline V CDR1 and CDR2: SGHAT, FQNNGV. The CDR3 runs to 14 residues. V was clipped by 2 bases and J by 2 bases, with 10 bases between them. Here the CDR3 DNA reads TGTGCCAGCAGCTTACCCACGGACGCCTACGAGCAGTACTTC. Protein product: CASSLPTDAYEQYF.

This clonotype was seen a handful of times. V and J are TRBV20-1 and TRBJ1-2; tentative D call: TRBD1 (6 bases). This CDR3 comprises 16 residues. Germline V CDR1 and CDR2: DFQATT, SNEGSKA (reference sequence). With 1 base removed from V and 0 bases from J, the gap between germline ends came to 15 bases. The CDR3 DNA sequence: TGCAGTGCTAGAGCCGGCCTAGGACAGACTAACTATGGCTACACCTTC. This encodes CSARAGLGQTNYGYTF.

This chain links TRBV7-2 with TRBJ2-1, with a tentative D call TRBD2 (5 bases). Trimming shortened V by 0 bases and J by 3 bases, and 15 bases separated the two germline ends. Per the germline V gene, CDR1 is SGHTA and CDR2 is FQGNSA. The CDR3 has 17 amino acids. CDR3 region: CASSLAKASSRYNEQFF. CDR3 sequence (DNA): TGTGCCAGCAGCTTAGCGAAAGCTAGCTCACGCTACAATGAGCAGTTCTTC.

V usage is TRBV12-3 or TRBV12-4 and J usage is TRBJ2-1; 8 nucleotides agree with TRBD1. The V segment lost 6 bases and the J segment 3 bases; nucleotides outside the gene matches: 13. The CDR3 is 17 residues long. The CDR3 bases are TGTGCCAGCAGCCGAGGGCCTCAGGGGGCGGTCTACAATGAGCAGTTCTTC. Residues: CASSRGPQGAVYNEQFF.

In its sample, this clonotype was seen a few times. V is TRBV28 and J is TRBJ1-1; D is ambiguous. With 7 bases removed from V and 5 bases from J, the gap between germline ends came to 14 bases. This CDR3 is 13 amino acids long. Germline values: CDR1 MDHEN, CDR2 SYDVKM. This CDR3 reads CASIGTRRTEAFF. CDR3 DNA: TGTGCCAGCATAGGTACTCGGAGAACTGAAGCTTTCTTT.

A few counts support this clonotype. The V gene is TRBV6-2 or TRBV6-3, the J gene TRBJ2-2; weak D call: TRBD2 (5 bases). The germline gives CDR1 MNHEY, CDR2 SVGEGT. CDR3 length: 16 amino acids. Trimming stripped 2 bases from V and 4 bases from J, with 14 bases between. DNA of the CDR3: TGTGCCAGCAGTTACCCCGGAGGTCTCGGCACCGGGGAGCTGTTTTTT. Protein sequence: CASSYPGGLGTGELFF.

This chain connects TRBV20-1 to TRBJ2-7; a possible D gene is TRBD1 (6 bases). The CDR3 length is 13 residues. Germline V gene data show CDR1 as DFQATT and CDR2 as SNEGSKA (reference sequence). V shed 3 bases and J shed 5 bases, with 14 bases lying between them. CDR3 region: CSARGAGIHEQYF. CDR3 coding DNA: TGCAGTGCTAGGGGGGCAGGGATCCACGAGCAGTACTTC.

At least ten counts were recorded for this clonotype. This sequence joins TRBV12-3 or TRBV12-4 and TRBJ1-4, with D unclear. V lost 8 bases to trimming and J lost 8 bases, with 15 bases between them. The CDR3 spans 13 residues. CDR3 region: CASSAAGREKLFF. The CDR3, as DNA: TGTGCCAGCTCCGCAGCGGGCCGAGAAAAACTGTTTTTT.

This clonotype has more than one count but fewer than ten. This sequence joins TRBV6-5 and TRBJ2-1, with D tentatively TRBD1 (5 bases). CDR1 and CDR2 from the germline V gene are MNHEY and SVGAGI. The CDR3 is made up of 16 amino acids. The V end lost 0 bases, the J end lost 5 bases, and 14 bases lay between the germline ends. The CDR3 DNA reads as TGTGCCAGCAGTTACTCTAGGGGAAGGGGCAACAATGAGCAGTTCTTC. As protein: CASSYSRGRGNNEQFF.

To note about this clonotype: This may arise from a read error, as a much more abundant clone is one base away. The CDR3 carries no conserved terminal phenylalanine or tryptophan, so it likely arises from a read error. The V and J genes are TRBV29-1 and TRBJ2-5, with a weak D call TRBD1 (5 bases). Trimming left V 4 bases short and J 3 bases short, with 9 bases between. The CDR3 has 12 amino acids. Germline V gene sequence: CDR1 SQVTM, CDR2 ANQGSEA. This chain's CDR3 is CSVGQTEETQYS. The CDR3 region has the DNA TGCAGCGTTGGACAGACCGAAGAGACCCAGTACTCC.

Many counts were recorded for this clonotype. V is TRBV29-1 and J is TRBJ2-2; D might be TRBD1 (6 bases). This CDR3 contains 12 residues. CDR1 is SQVTM, CDR2 ANQGSEA, per germline. The V end was cut by 4 bases, the J end by 4 bases, with 7 bases between. CDR3: CSVVTGTGELFF. CDR3 in DNA: TGCAGCGTTGTGACAGGCACCGGGGAGCTGTTTTTT.

This clonotype was seen repeatedly, ten times or more. This chain uses TRBV18 with TRBJ2-6; 8 nucleotides line up with TRBD1. CDR1 and CDR2 (germline): KGHSH, LQKENI. The CDR3 loop spans 20 amino acids. The V and J ends lost 1 base and 0 bases, in that order; junction bases with no gene match: 11. CDR3 loop: CASSPLTGQGGSSGANVLTF. Written as DNA, the CDR3 is TGTGCCAGCTCACCACTCACAGGACAGGGCGGCAGCTCTGGGGCCAACGTCCTGACTTTC.

This clonotype occurred many times. The chain links TRBV7-8 to TRBJ1-4; 12 bases match TRBD1. The germline V gene encodes CDR1 SGHVS and CDR2 FQNEAQ. V lost 5 bases and J lost 10; bases outside the gene matches: 5. CDR3 length equals 14 residues. In nucleotides, the CDR3 is TGTGCCAGCAGCGCCGGGACAGGGGGCCGAAAACTGTTTTTT. Translated, it gives CASSAGTGGRKLFF.

As DNA, the CDR3 is TGTGCCAGTAGGAGGGCCATGGGAGAGACCCAGTACTTC. Translating gives CASRRAMGETQYF. The V call is TRBV19, the J call TRBJ2-5; the D gene is possibly TRBD2 (5 bases). V was cut by 6 bases and J by 4 bases, with 12 bases left in between. CDR3 length: 13 residues. Germline CDR1 is LNHDA and CDR2 is SQIVND (reference sequence).

The rearrangement joins TRBV12-3 or TRBV12-4 to TRBJ2-1; 9 bases match TRBD2. CDR3 length: 14 amino acids. The trim removed 4 bases at V and 5 bases at J, leaving 3 bases unmatched. CDR3 protein: CASSWLAGHNEQFF. Written as DNA, the CDR3 is TGTGCCAGCAGTTGGCTAGCGGGACACAATGAGCAGTTCTTC.

J is TRBJ2-1 and V is TRBV29-1; D is uncertain. The CDR3 length is 12 residues. The germline CDR1 and CDR2 sequences are SQVTM and ANQGSEA. With 1 base removed from V and 10 bases from J, the gap between germline ends came to 11 bases. Written as DNA, the CDR3 is TGCAGCGTTGAAGCCTTTGGGTTCGAGCAGTTCTTC. Translating it yields CSVEAFGFEQFF.

The sample holds a few counts of this clonotype. In DNA, the CDR3 is TGTGCCAGCAGTTCCTCATTGGGACAGGGGGCGTCCTATAATTCACCCCTCCACTTT. Translated: CASSSSLGQGASYNSPLHF. The rearrangement joins TRBV6-5 to TRBJ1-6, with 12 bases lining up with TRBD1. The CDR3 has 19 amino acids. The ends lost 4 bases at V and 1 base at J; junction bases unmatched: 8. Germline CDR1 and CDR2: MNHEY and SVGAGI.

At least ten counts were recorded for this clonotype. The V and J genes are TRBV9 and TRBJ2-1; perhaps TRBD2 as D (5 bases). V was pared by 0 bases and J by 10 bases, with 17 bases between. This CDR3 is 15 amino acids long. CDR1 and CDR2 from the germline V gene are SGDLS and YYNGEE. The DNA of the CDR3 is TGTGCCAGCAGCGTAGCGGGAAGTTGGTTTGGGGAGCAGTTCTTC. Protein sequence: CASSVAGSWFGEQFF.

The V gene is TRBV2, the J gene TRBJ2-1; D perhaps matches TRBD2 (6 bases). Germline V gene lookup returns CDR1 SNHLY and CDR2 FYNNEI. Trimming took 8 bases from V and 2 from J, leaving 10 bases between them. This CDR3 is built from 13 residues. Here the CDR3 reads CASEGGTYNEQFF. The CDR3 DNA reads as TGTGCCAGCGAGGGAGGTACCTACAATGAGCAGTTCTTC.

The chain is built from TRBV5-1 and TRBJ2-1; 9 bases map to TRBD2. The V segment lost 4 bases and the J segment 8 bases; nucleotides outside the gene matches: 10. The CDR3 has 15 amino acids. Germline CDR1 is SGHRS and CDR2 is YFSETQ. CDR3 protein: CASSPNFSGRDEQFF. The DNA of the CDR3 is TGCGCCAGCAGCCCAAACTTTAGCGGGAGAGATGAGCAGTTCTTC.

This clonotype was detected ten times or more. The chain is built from TRBV5-1 and TRBJ2-1; TRBD1 agrees at 9 bases. The CDR3 sequence is 15 residues long. V trimming: 3 bases; J trimming: 4 bases; junction bases outside the gene matches: 5. From germline, CDR1 is SGHRS and CDR2 YFSETQ. The CDR3 region has the DNA TGCGCCAGCAGCTGGGGACAGGGAAAATACAATGAGCAGTTCTTC. It codes for CASSWGQGKYNEQFF.

In this sample, this clonotype turned up many times. The CDR3 DNA follows: TGTGCCAGCAGGCCTTTGACAGGGCGGGACACTGAAGCTTTCTTT. The encoded protein is CASRPLTGRDTEAFF. The V call is TRBV2, the J call TRBJ1-1, with 7 bases lining up with TRBD1. V lost 6 bases to trimming and J lost 3 bases; unmatched junction nucleotides: 10. The CDR3 is 15 residues long. The germline CDR1 and CDR2 sequences are SNHLY and FYNNEI. Using reference TRBV2 and TRBJ1-1 for the parts outside the CDR3, the full variable domain is EPEVTQTPSHQVTQMGQEVILRCVPISNHLYFYWYRQILGQKVEFLVSFYNNEISEKSEIFDDQFSVERPDGSNFTLKIRSTKLEDSAMYFCASRPLTGRDTEAFFGQGTRLTVV.

This chain uses TRBV7-8 with TRBJ1-1; unclear D gene. V lost 2 bases to trimming and J lost 4 bases, with 5 bases between them. CDR3 size: 12 residues. Looked up from germline, CDR1 is SGHVS and CDR2 is FQNEAQ. CDR3 region: CASSLRFTEAFF. The CDR3 DNA reads as TGTGCCAGCAGCTTAAGGTTCACTGAAGCTTTCTTT.